This paragraph covers one T cell receptor beta chain sequence. The data belong to a study of blood T cell repertoires in COVID-19. The study drew participants aged roughly 18 to 95 years from around 24 US areas. In assigning cohorts, the study relied on participant-reported clinical history. Before being deemed recovered, Cohort 3 donors had two negative PCRs, clearance, or symptom resolution. The method was immunoSEQ multiplex PCR; TCRdb's version includes in-frame clones alone and lacks a portion of them. The profile covers roughly 160,000 clones, with 80% appearing a single time and about 3.7% taken by the ten largest. Sequencing was carried out using PBMCs or T cells enriched from blood (not recorded which). This TCR came from a woman aged 60-75 years who had recovered from COVID-19.

The CDR3 bases are TGTGCCAGCAGTCTCACCGGGACAGGGGTGAATGAGCAGTTCTTC. As protein: CASSLTGTGVNEQFF. The rearrangement links TRBV6-5 to TRBJ2-1, with 10 bases that match TRBD1. The CDR3 runs 15 residues. Germline lookup yields CDR1 MNHEY and CDR2 SVGAGI. V was pared by 5 bases and J by 7 bases, with 8 bases of the junction left unmatched.